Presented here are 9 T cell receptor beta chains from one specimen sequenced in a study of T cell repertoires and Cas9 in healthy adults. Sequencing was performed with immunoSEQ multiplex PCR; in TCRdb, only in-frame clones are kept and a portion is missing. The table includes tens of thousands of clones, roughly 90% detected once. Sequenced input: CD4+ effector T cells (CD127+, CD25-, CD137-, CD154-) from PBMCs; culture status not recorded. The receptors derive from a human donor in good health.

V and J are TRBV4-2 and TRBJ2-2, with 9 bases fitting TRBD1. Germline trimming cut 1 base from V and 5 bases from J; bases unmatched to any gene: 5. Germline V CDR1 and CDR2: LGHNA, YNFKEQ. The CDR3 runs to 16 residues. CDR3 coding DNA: TGTGCCAGCAGCCAAGCATGGGACAGGGAAACCGGGGAGCTGTTTTTT. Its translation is CASSQAWDRETGELFF.

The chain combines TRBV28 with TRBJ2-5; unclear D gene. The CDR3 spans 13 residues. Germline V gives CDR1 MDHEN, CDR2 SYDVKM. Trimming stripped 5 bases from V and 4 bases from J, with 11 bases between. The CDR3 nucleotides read TGTGCCAGCAGTGACCGGCTGGTAGAGACCCAGTACTTC. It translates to CASSDRLVETQYF.

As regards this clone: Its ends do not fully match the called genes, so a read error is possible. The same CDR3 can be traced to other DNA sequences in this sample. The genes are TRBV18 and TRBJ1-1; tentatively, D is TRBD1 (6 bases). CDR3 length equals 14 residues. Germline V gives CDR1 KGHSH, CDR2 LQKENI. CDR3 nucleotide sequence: TGCGCCAGCTCACCTAGTACAGGGAGGACTGAAGCTTTCTTT. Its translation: CASSPSTGRTEAFF.

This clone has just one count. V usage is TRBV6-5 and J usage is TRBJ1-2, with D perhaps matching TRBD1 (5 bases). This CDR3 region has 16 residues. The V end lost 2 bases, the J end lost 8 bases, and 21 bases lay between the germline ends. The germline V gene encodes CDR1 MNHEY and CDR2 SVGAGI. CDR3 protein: CASSYGGARGLEGYTF. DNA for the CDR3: TGTGCCAGCAGTTACGGGGGAGCACGGGGGTTAGAGGGCTACACCTTC.

CDR3 DNA: TGCGCCAGCAGCCAAAATGGACAGGGGGCCCACGGGGAGCAGTACTTC. Amino acid sequence: CASSQNGQGAHGEQYF. V usage is TRBV4-3 and J usage is TRBJ2-7, with TRBD1 matching over 11 bases. The length of the CDR3 is 16 residues. Germline V gives CDR1 LGHNA, CDR2 YSLEER. V shed 2 bases, J shed 7 bases, and the junction held 10 bases outside the gene matches.

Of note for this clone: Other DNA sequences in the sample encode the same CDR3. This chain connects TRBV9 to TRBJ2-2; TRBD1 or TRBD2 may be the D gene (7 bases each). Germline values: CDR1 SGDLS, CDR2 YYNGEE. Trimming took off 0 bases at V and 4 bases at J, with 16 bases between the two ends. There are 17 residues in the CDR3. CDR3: CASSVGGGRGSTGELFF. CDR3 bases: TGTGCCAGCAGCGTAGGGGGGGGCAGGGGGTCCACCGGGGAGCTGTTTTTT.

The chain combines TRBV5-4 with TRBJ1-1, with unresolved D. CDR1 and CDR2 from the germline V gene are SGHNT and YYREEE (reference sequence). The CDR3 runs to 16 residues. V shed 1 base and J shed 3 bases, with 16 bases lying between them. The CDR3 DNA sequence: TGTGCCAGCAGCTTGCCCACGGGTGGAAGTGACACTGAAGCTTTCTTT. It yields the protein CASSLPTGGSDTEAFF.

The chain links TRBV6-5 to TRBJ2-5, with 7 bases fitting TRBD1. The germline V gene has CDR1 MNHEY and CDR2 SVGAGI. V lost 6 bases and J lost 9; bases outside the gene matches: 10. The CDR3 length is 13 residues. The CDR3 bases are TGTGCCAGCAGCCTCGGGACAGACCCTGCCCAGTACTTC. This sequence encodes CASSLGTDPAQYF.

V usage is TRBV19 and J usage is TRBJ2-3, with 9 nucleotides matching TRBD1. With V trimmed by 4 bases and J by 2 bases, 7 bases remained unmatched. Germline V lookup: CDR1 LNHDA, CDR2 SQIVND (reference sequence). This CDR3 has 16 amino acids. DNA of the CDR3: TGTGCCAGTAGTACTCTCGGACAGGGGACCACAGATACGCAGTATTTT. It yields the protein CASSTLGQGTTDTQYF.